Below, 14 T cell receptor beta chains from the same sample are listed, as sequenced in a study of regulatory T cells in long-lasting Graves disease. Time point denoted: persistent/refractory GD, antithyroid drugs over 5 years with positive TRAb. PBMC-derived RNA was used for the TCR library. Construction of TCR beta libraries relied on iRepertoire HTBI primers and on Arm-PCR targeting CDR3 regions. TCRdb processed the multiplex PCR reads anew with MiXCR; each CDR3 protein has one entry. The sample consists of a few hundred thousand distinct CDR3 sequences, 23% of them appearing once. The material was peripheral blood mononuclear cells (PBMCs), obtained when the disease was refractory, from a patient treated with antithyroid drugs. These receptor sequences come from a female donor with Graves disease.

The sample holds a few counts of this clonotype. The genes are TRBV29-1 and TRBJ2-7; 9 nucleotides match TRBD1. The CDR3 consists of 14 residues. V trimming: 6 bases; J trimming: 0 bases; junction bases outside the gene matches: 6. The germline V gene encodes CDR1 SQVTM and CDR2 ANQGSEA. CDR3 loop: CSVRQQGASYEQYF. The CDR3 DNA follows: TGCAGCGTACGTCAACAGGGGGCCTCCTACGAGCAGTACTTC.

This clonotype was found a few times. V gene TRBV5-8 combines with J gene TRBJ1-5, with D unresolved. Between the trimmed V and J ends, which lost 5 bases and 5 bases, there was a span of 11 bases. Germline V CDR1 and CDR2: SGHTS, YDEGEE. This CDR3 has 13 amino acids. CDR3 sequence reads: CASSFSIYQPQHF. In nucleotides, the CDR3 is TGTGCCAGCAGTTTTTCTATATATCAGCCCCAGCATTTT.

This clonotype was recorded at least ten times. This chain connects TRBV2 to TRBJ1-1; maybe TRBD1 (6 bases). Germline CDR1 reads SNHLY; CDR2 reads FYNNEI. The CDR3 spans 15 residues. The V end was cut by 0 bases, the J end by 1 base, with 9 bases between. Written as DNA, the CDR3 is TGTGCCAGCAGTGAAGCGTGGGGACAGAACACTGAAGCTTTCTTT. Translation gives CASSEAWGQNTEAFF.

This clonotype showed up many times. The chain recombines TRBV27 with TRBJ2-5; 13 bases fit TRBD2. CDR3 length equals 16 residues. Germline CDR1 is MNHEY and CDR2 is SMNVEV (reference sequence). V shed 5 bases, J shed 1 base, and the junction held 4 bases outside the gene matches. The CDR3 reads CASSQLAGGLQETQYF. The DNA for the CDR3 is TGTGCCAGCAGTCAACTAGCGGGAGGGCTCCAAGAGACCCAGTACTTC.

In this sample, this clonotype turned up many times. Written as DNA, the CDR3 is TGCAGCGTTACAGTATCGGGGACTGAAGCTTTCTTT. Protein product: CSVTVSGTEAFF. V usage is TRBV29-1 and J usage is TRBJ1-1; no clear D gene. The V end was cut by 5 bases, the J end by 5 bases, with 12 bases between. The CDR3 sequence is 12 residues long. The germline gives CDR1 SQVTM, CDR2 ANQGSEA.

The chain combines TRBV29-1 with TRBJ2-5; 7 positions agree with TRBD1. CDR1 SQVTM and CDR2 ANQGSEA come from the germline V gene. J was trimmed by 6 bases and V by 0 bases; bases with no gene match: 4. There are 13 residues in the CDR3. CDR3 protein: CSVEDNRGKTQYF. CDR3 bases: TGCAGCGTTGAAGATAACAGGGGAAAGACCCAGTACTTC.

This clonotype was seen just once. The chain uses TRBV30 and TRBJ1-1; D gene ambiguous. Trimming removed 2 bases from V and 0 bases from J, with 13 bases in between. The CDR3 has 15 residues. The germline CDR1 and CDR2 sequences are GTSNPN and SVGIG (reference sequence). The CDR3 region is CAWSFFMGMNTEAFF. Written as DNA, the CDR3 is TGTGCCTGGAGTTTTTTTATGGGTATGAACACTGAAGCTTTCTTT.

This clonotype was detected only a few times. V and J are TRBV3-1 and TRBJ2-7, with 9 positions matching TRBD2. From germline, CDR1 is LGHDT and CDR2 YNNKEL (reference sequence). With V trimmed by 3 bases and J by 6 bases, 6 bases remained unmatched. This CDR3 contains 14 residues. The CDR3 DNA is TGTGCCAGCAGCCAGGGACTAGCCGTTGGCGAGCAGTACTTC. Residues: CASSQGLAVGEQYF.

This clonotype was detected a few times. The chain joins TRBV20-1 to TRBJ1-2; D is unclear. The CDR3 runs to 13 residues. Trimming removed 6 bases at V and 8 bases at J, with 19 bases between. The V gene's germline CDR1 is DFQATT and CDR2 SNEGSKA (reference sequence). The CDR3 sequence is CSASTLGGIGYTF. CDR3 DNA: TGCAGTGCCTCGACCCTCGGAGGTATCGGCTACACCTTC.

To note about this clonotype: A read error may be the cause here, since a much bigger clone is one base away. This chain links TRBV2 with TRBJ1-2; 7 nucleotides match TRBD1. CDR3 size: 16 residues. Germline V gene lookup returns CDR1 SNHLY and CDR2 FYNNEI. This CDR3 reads CATSGTTGMGLRGYTF. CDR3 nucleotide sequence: TGTGCCACCAGTGGGACGACAGGGATGGGTCTAAGAGGCTACACCTTC.

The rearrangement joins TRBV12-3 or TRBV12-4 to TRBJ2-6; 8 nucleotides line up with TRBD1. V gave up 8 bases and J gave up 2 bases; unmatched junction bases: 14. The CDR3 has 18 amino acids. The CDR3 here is CASSPGQGNIPGANVLTF. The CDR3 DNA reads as TGTGCCAGCTCACCTGGACAGGGTAATATTCCTGGGGCCAACGTCCTGACTTTC.

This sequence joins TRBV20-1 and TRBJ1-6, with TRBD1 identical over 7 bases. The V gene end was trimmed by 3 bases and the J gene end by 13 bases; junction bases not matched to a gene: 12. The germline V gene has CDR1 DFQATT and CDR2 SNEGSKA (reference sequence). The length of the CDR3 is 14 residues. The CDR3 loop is CSASRDRDLGPLHF. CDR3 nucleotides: TGCAGTGCTAGCCGGGACAGAGACTTGGGGCCCCTCCACTTT.

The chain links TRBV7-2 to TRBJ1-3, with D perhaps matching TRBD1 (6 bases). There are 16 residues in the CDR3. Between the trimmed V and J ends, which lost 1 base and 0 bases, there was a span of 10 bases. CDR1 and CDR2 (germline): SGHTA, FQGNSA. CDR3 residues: CASSLVGALSGNTIYF. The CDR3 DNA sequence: TGTGCCAGCAGCTTAGTGGGGGCTCTCTCTGGAAACACCATATATTTT.

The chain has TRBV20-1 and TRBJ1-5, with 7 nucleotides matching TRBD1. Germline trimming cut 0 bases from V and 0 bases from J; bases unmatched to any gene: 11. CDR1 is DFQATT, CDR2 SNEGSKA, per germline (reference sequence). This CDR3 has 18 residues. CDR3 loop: CSARETGQFLYSNQPQHF. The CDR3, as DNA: TGCAGTGCTAGAGAGACGGGACAGTTCCTCTATAGCAATCAGCCCCAGCATTTT.